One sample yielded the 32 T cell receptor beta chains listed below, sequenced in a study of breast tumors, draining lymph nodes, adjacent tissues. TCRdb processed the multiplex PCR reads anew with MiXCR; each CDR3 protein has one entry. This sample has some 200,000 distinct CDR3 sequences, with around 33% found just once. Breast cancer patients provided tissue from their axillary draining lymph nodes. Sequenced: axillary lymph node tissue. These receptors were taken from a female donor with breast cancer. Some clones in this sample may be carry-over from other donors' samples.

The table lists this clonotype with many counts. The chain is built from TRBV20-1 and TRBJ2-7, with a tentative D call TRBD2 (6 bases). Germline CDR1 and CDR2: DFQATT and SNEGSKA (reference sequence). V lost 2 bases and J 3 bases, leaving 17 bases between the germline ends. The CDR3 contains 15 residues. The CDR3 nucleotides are TGCAGTGCTAGACTTTTATCGGGAGTCCGCTACGAGCAGTACTTC. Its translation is CSARLLSGVRYEQYF.

CDR3 sequence reads: CSAALKSSYNSPLHF. CDR3 DNA sequence: TGCAGTGCTGCACTCAAGAGCTCCTATAATTCACCCCTCCACTTT. The rearrangement uses TRBV20-1 and TRBJ1-6; D is uncertain. Germline V gives CDR1 DFQATT, CDR2 SNEGSKA (reference sequence). V was pared by 5 bases and J by 0 bases, with 11 bases between. This CDR3 has 15 residues.

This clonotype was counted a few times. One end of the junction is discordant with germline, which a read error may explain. CDR3: CPLRRLAKNIQYF. CDR3 nucleotides: TGCCCACTCAGGAGACTAGCCAAAAACATTCAGTACTTC. This chain joins TRBV6-2 or TRBV6-3 and TRBJ2-4; D unclear. The CDR3 is 13 residues long. Germline loops: CDR1 MNHEY, CDR2 SVGEGT.

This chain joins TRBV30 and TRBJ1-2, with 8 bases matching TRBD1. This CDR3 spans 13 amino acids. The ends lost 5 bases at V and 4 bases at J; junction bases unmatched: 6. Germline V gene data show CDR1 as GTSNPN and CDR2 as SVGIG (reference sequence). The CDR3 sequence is CAWSPGQAYGYTF. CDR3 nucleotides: TGTGCCTGGTCCCCGGGACAGGCCTATGGCTACACCTTC.

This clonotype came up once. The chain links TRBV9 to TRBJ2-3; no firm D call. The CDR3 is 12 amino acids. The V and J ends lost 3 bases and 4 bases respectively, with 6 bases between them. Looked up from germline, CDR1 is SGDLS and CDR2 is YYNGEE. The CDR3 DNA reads TGTGCCAGCAGCGGAGTATCAGATACGCAGTATTTT. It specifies CASSGVSDTQYF.

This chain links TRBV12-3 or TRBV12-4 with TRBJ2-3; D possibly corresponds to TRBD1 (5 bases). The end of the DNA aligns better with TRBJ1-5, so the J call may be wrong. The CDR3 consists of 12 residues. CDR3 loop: CASRAGWDTQHF. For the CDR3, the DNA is TGTGCCAGCAGGGCAGGGTGGGATACGCAGCATTTT.

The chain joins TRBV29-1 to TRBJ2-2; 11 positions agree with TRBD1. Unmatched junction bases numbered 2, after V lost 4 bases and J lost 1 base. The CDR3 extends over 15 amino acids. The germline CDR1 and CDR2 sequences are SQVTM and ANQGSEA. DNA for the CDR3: TGCAGCGTTGTGGGGACAGGGGGGAACACCGGGGAGCTGTTTTTT. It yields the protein CSVVGTGGNTGELFF.

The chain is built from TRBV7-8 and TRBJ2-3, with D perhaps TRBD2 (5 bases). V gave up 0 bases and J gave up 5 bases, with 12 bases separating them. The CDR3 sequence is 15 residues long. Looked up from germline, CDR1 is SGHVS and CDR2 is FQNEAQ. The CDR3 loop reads CASSLARLAGDTQYF. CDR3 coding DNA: TGTGCCAGCAGCTTAGCAAGGCTAGCTGGAGATACGCAGTATTTT.

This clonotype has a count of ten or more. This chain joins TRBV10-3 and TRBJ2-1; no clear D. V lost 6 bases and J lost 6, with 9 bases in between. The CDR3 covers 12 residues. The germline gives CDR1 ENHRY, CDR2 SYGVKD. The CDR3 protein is CAISGTGNEQFF. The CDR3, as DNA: TGTGCCATCAGCGGAACTGGCAATGAGCAGTTCTTC.

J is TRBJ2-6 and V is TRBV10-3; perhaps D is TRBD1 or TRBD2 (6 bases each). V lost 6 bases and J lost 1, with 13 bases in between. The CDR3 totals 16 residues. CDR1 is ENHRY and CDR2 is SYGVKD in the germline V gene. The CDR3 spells CAIRPGATSGANVLTF. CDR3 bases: TGTGCCATCAGACCGGGGGCCACTTCTGGGGCCAACGTCCTGACTTTC.

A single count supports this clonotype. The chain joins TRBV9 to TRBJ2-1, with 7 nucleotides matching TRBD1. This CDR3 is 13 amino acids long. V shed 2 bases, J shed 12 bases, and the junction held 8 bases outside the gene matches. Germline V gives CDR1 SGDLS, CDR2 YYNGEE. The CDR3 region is CASSVGQNDGQFF. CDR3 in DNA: TGTGCCAGCAGCGTGGGACAGAACGATGGGCAGTTCTTC.

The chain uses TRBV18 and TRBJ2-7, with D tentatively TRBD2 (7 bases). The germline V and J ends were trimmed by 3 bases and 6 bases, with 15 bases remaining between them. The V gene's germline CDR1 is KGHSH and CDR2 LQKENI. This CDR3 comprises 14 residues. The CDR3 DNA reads TGTGCCAGCTCACCTGAGGCAGGGGAGGGCGAGCAGTACTTC. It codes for CASSPEAGEGEQYF. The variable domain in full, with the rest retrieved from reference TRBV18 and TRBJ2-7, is NAGVMQNPRHLVRRRGQEARLRCSPMKGHSHVYWYRQLPEEGLKFMVYLQKENIIDESGMPKERFSAEFPKEGPSILRIQQVVRGDSAAYFCASSPEAGEGEQYFGPGTRLTVT.

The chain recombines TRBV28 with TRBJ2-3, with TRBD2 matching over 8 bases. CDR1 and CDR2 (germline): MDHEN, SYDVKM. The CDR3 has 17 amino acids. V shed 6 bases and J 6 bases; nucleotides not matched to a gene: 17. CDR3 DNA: TGTGCCAGCAGCCAAACGGGAGGGGGGCCTAGCGACGATACGCAGTATTTT. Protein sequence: CASSQTGGGPSDDTQYF.

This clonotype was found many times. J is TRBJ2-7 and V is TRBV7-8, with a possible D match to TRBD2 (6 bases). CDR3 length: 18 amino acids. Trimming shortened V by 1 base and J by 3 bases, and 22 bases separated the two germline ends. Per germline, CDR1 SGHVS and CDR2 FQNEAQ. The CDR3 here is CASSLGSGGILKLYEQYF. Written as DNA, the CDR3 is TGTGCCAGCAGCTTAGGGTCGGGCGGGATCTTAAAACTCTACGAGCAGTACTTC.

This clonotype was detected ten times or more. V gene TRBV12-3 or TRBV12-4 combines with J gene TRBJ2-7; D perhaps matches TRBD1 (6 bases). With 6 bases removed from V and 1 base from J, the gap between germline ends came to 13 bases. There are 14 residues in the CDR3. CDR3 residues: CASRTGQPSYEQYF. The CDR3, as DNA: TGTGCCAGCAGAACGGGACAACCTTCCTACGAGCAGTACTTC.

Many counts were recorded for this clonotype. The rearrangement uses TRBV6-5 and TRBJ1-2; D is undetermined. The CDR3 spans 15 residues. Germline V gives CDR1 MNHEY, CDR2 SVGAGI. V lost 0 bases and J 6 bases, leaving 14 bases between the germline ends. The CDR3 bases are TGTGCCAGCAGTTACTCTAAGGGCCCCGCTAATGGCTACACCTTC. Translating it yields CASSYSKGPANGYTF.

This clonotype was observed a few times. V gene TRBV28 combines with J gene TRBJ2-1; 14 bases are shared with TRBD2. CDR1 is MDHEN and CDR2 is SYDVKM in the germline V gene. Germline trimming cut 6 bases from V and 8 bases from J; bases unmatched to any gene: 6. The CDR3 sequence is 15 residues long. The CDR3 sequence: CASSTGTSGSYEQFF. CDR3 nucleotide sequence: TGTGCCAGCAGCACCGGGACTAGCGGGAGTTATGAGCAGTTCTTC.

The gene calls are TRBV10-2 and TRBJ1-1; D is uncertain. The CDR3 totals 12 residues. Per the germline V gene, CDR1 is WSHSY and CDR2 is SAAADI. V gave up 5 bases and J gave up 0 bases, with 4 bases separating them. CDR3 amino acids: CASSPLNTEAFF. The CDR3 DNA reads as TGCGCCAGCAGTCCCCTGAACACTGAAGCTTTCTTT.

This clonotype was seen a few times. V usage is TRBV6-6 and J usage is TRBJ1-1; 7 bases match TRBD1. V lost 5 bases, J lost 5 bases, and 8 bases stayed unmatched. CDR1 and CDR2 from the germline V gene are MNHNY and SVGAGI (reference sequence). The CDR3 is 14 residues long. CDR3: CASSRTRGGTEAFF. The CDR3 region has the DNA TGTGCCAGCAGTCGGACCAGGGGGGGGACTGAAGCTTTCTTT.

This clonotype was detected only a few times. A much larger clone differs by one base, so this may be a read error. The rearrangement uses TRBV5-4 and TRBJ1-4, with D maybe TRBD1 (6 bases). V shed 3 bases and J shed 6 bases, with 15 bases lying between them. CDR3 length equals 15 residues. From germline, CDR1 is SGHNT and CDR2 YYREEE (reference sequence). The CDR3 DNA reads TGTGCCAGCAGCTCGTACAGGGCGTCGGATGAAAAACTGTTTTTT. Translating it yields CASSSYRASDEKLFF.

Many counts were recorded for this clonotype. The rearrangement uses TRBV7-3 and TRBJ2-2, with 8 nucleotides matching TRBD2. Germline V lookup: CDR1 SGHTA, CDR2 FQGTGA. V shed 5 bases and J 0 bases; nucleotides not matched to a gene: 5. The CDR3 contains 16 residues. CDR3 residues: CASSPSGGPNTGELFF. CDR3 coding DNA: TGTGCCAGCAGCCCCAGCGGGGGCCCGAACACCGGGGAGCTGTTTTTT.

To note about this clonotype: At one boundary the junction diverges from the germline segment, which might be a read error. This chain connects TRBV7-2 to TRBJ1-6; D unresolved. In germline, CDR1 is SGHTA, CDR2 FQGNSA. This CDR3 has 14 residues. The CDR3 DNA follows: TGCGCCAGCAGCCTCTTGGAGACTGTCTCGGCCCGCAACTTT. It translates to CASSLLETVSARNF.

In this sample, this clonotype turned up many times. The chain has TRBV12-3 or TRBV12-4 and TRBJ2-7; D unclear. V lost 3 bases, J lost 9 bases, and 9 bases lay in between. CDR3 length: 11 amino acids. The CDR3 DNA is TGTGCCAGCAGTTTCCTCTCACGGCAGTACTTC. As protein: CASSFLSRQYF.

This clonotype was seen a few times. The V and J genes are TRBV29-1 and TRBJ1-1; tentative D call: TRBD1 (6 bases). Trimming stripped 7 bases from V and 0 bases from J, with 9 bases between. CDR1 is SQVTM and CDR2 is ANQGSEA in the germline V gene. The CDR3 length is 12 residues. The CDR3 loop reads CSGTDLNTEAFF. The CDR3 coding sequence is TGCAGCGGGACAGACCTGAACACTGAAGCTTTCTTT.

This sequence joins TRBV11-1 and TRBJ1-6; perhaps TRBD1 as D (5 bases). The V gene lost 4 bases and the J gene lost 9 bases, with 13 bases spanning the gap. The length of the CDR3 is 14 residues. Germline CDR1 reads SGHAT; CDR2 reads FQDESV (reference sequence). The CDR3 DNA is TGTGCCAGCAGCTCGCAGGGAGTCGGTTCACCCCTCCACTTT. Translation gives CASSSQGVGSPLHF.

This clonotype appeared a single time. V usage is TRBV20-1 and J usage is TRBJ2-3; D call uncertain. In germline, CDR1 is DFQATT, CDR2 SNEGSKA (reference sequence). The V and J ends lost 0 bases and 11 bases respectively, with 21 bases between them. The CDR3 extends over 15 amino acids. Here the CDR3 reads CSARDADSSYNEQYF. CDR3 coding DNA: TGCAGTGCTAGAGATGCGGATAGCTCCTACAATGAGCAGTATTTT.

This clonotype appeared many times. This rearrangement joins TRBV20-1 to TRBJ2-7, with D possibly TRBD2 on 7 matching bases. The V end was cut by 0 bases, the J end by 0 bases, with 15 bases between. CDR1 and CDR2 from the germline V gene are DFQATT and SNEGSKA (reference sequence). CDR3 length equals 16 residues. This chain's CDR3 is CSARDLQGTTSYEQYF. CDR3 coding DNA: TGCAGTGCTAGAGATCTGCAGGGGACTACCTCCTACGAGCAGTACTTC.

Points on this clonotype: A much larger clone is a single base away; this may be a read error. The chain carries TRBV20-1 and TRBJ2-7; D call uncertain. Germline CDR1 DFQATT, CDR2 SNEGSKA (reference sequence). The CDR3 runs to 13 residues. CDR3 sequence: CSAPRLENYAQYF. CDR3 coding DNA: TGCAGTGCCCCAAGATTGGAGAACTACGCGCAGTACTTC.

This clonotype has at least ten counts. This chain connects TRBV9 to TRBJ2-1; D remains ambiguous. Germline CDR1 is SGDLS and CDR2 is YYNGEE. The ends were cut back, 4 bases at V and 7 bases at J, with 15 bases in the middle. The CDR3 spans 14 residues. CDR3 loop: CASSPRATRNEQFF. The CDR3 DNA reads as TGTGCCAGCAGCCCCCGTGCCACGAGGAATGAGCAGTTCTTC.

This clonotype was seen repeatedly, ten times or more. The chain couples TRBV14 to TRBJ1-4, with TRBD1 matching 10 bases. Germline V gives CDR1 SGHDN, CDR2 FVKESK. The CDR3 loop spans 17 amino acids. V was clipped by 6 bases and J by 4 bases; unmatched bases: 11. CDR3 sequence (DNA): TGTGCCAGCAGTCCGGCGGGACAGGGGCATATTAATGAAAAACTGTTTTTT. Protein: CASSPAGQGHINEKLFF.

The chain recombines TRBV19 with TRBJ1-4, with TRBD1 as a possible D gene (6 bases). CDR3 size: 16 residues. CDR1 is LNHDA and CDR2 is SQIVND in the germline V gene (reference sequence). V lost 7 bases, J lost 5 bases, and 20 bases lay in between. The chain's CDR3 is CASTSNEGGDNEKLFF. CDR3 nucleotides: TGTGCCAGTACCTCGAATGAGGGGGGGGACAATGAAAAACTGTTTTTT. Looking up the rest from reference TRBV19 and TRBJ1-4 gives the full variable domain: DGGITQSPKYLFRKEGQNVTLSCEQNLNHDAMYWYRQDPGQGLRLIYYSQIVNDFQKGDIAEGYSVSREKKESFPLTVTSAQKNPTAFYLCASTSNEGGDNEKLFFGSGTQLSVL.

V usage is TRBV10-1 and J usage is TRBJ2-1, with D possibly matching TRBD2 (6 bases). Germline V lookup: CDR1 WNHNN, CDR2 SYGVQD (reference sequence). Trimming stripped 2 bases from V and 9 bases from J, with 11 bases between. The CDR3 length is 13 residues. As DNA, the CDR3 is TGCGCCAGCAGTGAGGGGACTGGACGTGAGCAGTTCTTC. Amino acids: CASSEGTGREQFF.